This T cell receptor beta chain was found in a study of immune evolution from preneoplasia to lung adenocarcinoma (TCRdb year 2021). General notes on the study: HLA loss of heterozygosity was seen in 7%, 15% and 33% of AIS, MIA and ADC lesions, and in no AAH lesions. The TCR sequencing data were obtained from 51 patients. Class I HLA alleles were inferred from exome data with POLYSOLVER, and allele-specific HLA loss was detected with LOHHLA. The study combined immune gene expression, TCR sequencing and multiplex immunofluorescence to profile immune contexture across lung adenocarcinoma precursors and invasive adenocarcinoma. According to the study, about 110 samples went through TCR sequencing. The overall cohort comprised 45 to 65 patients with pulmonary nodules who underwent surgical resection. Sample size was based on specimen availability rather than a prior power calculation. Resected precursor lesions (AAH, AIS, MIA) and invasive adenocarcinomas were compared against paired morphologically normal lung tissue. The immune data were integrated with whole exome sequencing and methylation data obtained from the same cohort of nodules.

Points on this clone: This receptor's antigen is unknown. No base qualities exist here, and no much larger clone lies one base off it.

The CDR3 runs 14 amino acids, cysteine and phenylalanine included. Here the CDR3 DNA is all that survives: 42 bases in frame from base 1. V loses 5 bases of germline sequence and J loses 4 bases, and the interval between the two ends is 15 bases. CDR1 and CDR2, looked up from the germline V gene, are SGHRS and YFSETQ. Resection was performed on patients in Japan or China between the mid-2010s and the late 2010s. The histologic diagnosis of each case was independently confirmed on H&E slides by two lung cancer pathologists. For nucleic acid extraction, premalignant or tumor cells were enriched by macro-dissection following pathologic assessment. DNA was isolated from FFPE tissue using the AllPrep DNA/RNA FFPE Kit. Using the immunoSEQ hsTCRbeta Kit, TCR beta CDR3 regions were sequenced from DNA. In the authors' own workflow: TCR sequencing data were analysed with the ImmunoSEQ Analyzer. T cell clonality was calculated on productive rearrangements as 1 minus Pielou's evenness. The inverse Simpson index, applied to productive templates, was used to measure T cell diversity. T cell density was defined as TCR beta template counts normalized to usable DNA, with usable DNA estimated by amplification and sequencing of housekeeping genes. Two-sided Kruskal-Wallis tests were used to compare TCR metrics between histologic stages. The source is immuneACCESS, and TCRdb retained only in-frame sequences with V and J called. Part of the clones is not carried over; for the studies checked, unresolved V genes explain less than half of this, and the remainder is unexplained. V and J calls and clone size are copied from that table; D and trimming were computed from the DNA. This sample holds 9,500 to 10,000 clones; just under 80% were observed only once. Together, the top ten hold roughly 12% of the sample.

Overall study outcomes, separate from this receptor: The highest T cell clonality was observed in KRAS-mutant nodules compared with EGFR-mutant or double wild-type lesions. Because all patients were from Japan and China, applicability to Western populations was uncertain. Findings were based on association rather than direct causation; larger cohorts with long-term follow-up and longitudinal biopsies were deemed needed. Normal lung had the highest top T cell clone frequencies, which appeared to decline progressively from AAH through AIS, MIA and invasive adenocarcinoma. Clonality was highest in normal lung, while later-stage lesions appeared to show lower clonality but higher T cell density and diversity.

The sample taken for sequencing was FFPE lung adenocarcinoma in situ tissue. The sample's cell subset or site label, in plain terms: preinvasive adenocarcinoma in situ (AIS). This sequence uses TRBV5-1 and TRBJ1-1; D gene: possibly TRBD1, on 5 matching bases. The origin of this receptor is a person of 80 years or more with lung adenocarcinoma. The CDR3 corresponds to CASRAGLVATEAFF. The nucleotide sequence reads as follows: TGCGCCAGCAGGGCAGGGTTGGTTGCCACTGAAGCTTTCTTT.